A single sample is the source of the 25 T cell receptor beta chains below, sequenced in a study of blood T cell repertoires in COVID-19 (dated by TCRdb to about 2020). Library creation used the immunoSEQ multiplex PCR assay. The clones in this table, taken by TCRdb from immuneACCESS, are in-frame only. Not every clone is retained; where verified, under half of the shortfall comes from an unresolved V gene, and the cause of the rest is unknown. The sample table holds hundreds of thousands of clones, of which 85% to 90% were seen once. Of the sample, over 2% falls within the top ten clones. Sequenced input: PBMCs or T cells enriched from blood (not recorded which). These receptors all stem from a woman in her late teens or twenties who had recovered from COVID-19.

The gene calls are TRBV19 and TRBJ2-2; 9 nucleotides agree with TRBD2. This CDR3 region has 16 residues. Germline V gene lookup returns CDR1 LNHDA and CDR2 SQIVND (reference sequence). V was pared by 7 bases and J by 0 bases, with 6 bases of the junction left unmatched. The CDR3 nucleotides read TGTGCCAGTAAGACTAGCGGCGGTACGAACACCGGGGAGCTGTTTTTT. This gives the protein CASKTSGGTNTGELFF.

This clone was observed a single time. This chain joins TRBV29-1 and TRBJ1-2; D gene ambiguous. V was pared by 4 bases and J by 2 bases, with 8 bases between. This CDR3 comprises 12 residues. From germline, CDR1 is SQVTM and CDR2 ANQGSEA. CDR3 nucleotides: TGCAGCGTTGTGATACAAAACTATGGCTACACCTTC. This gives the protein CSVVIQNYGYTF. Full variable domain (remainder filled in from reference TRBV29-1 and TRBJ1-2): SAVISQKPSRDICQRGTSLTIQCQVDSQVTMMFWYRQQPGQSLTLIATANQGSEATYESGFVIDKFPISRPNLTFSTLTVSNMSPEDSSIYLCSVVIQNYGYTFGSGTRLTVV.

CDR3 in DNA: TGTGCCAGCAGCTCGGGACTAGCGGGGGTGGGAGAGCAGTTCTTC. Translating it yields CASSSGLAGVGEQFF. The chain couples TRBV7-8 to TRBJ2-1, with TRBD2 matching over 14 bases. Looked up from germline, CDR1 is SGHVS and CDR2 is FQNEAQ. V dropped 4 bases and J dropped 10; count of bases not matched to a gene: 6. CDR3 length equals 15 residues.

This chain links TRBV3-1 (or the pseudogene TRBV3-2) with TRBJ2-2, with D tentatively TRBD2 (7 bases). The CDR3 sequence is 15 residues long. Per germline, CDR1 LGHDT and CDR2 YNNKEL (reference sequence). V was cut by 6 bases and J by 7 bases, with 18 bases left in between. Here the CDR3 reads CASRGFGGPGGELFF. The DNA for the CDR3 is TGTGCCAGCAGGGGCTTCGGGGGGCCGGGCGGGGAGCTGTTTTTT.

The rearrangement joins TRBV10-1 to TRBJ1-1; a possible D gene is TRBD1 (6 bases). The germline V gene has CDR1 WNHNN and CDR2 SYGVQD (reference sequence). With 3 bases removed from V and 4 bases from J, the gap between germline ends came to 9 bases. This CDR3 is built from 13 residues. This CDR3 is CASSEGTTTEAFF. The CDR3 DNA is TGCGCCAGCAGTGAAGGGACAACCACTGAAGCTTTCTTT.

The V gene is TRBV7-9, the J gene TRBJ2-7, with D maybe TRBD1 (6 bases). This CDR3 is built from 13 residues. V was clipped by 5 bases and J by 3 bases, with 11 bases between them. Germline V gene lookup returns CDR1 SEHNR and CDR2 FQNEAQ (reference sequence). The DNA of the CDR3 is TGTGCCAGCAGCCCGGACAGATTCTACGAGCAGTACTTC. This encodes CASSPDRFYEQYF.

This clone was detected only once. CDR3 residues: CASSLLGSGGVGTQYF. CDR3 sequence (DNA): TGTGCCAGCAGCTTATTGGGTAGCGGGGGGGTTGGGACCCAGTACTTC. This chain joins TRBV11-2 and TRBJ2-5; 11 bases match TRBD2. V gave up 2 bases and J gave up 7 bases; unmatched junction bases: 9. Germline CDR1 and CDR2: SGHAT and FQNNGV. The CDR3 runs 16 residues.

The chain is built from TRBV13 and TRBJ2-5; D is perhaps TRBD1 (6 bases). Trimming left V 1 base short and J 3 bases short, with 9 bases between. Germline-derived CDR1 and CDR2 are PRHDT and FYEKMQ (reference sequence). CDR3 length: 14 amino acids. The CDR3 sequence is CASSLVAGEETQYF. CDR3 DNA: TGTGCCAGCAGCTTAGTAGCAGGGGAAGAGACCCAGTACTTC.

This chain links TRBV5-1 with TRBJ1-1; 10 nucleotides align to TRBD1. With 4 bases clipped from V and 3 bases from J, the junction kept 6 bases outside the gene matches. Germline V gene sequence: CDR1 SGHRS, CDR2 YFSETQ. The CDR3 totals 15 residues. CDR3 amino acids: CASSPWDRGYTEAFF. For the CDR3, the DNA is TGCGCCAGCAGCCCCTGGGACAGGGGTTACACTGAAGCTTTCTTT.

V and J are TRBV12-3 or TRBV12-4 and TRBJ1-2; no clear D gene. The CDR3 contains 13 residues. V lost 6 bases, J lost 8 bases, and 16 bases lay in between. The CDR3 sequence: CASSPLITSGYTF. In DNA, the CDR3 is TGTGCCAGCAGCCCCCTTATTACGAGCGGCTACACCTTC.

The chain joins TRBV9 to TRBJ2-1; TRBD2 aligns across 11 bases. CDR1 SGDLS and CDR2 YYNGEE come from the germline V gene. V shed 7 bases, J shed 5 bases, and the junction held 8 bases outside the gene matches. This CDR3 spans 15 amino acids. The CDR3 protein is CASGSGGAGNNEQFF. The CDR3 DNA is TGTGCCAGCGGTAGCGGGGGGGCCGGTAACAATGAGCAGTTCTTC.

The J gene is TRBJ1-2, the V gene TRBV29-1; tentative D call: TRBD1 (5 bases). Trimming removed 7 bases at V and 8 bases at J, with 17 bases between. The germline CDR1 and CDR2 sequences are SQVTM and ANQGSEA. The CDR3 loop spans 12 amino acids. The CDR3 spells CSAGGQGRGYTF. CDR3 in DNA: TGCAGCGCCGGAGGGCAGGGCAGGGGCTACACCTTC.

CDR3 nucleotide sequence: TGCAGTGCTAGTCTATCCGGGACAGGGGGCTCCTATGGCTACACCTTC. It translates to CSASLSGTGGSYGYTF. The rearrangement joins TRBV20-1 to TRBJ1-2; 12 bases line up with TRBD1. This CDR3 contains 16 residues. Germline CDR1 reads DFQATT; CDR2 reads SNEGSKA (reference sequence). V trimming: 3 bases; J trimming: 4 bases; junction bases outside the gene matches: 9.

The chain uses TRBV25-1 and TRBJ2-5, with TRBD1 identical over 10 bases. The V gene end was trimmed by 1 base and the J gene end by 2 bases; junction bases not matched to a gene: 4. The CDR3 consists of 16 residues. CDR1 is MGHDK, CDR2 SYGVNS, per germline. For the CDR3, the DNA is TGTGCCAGCAGTGAATGGACAGGGGGACGTCAAGAGACCCAGTACTTC. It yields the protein CASSEWTGGRQETQYF.

The CDR3 sequence is CASSEGQGVQPQHF. Written as DNA, the CDR3 is TGTGCCAGCAGTGAAGGACAGGGCGTTCAGCCCCAGCATTTT. The chain recombines TRBV2 with TRBJ1-5, with 7 positions matching TRBD1. The CDR3 has 14 amino acids. Trimming at V came to 1 base and at J to 6 bases, leaving 3 bases not matched to a gene. Germline lookup yields CDR1 SNHLY and CDR2 FYNNEI.

The CDR3 region is CASSTREGGYTF. CDR3 nucleotide sequence: TGTGCCAGCAGTACAAGGGAGGGTGGCTACACCTTC. The chain recombines TRBV13 with TRBJ1-2; D is unresolved. CDR3 length equals 12 residues. CDR1 PRHDT and CDR2 FYEKMQ come from the germline V gene (reference sequence). V was shortened by 6 bases and J by 7 bases, with 12 bases between the two germline ends.

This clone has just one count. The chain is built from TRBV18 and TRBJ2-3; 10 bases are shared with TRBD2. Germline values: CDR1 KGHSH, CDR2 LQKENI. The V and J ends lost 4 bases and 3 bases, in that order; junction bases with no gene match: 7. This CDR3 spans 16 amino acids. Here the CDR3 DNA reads TGTGCCAGCTCACGAACTACTAGCGGGGCGACAGATACGCAGTATTTT. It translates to CASSRTTSGATDTQYF.

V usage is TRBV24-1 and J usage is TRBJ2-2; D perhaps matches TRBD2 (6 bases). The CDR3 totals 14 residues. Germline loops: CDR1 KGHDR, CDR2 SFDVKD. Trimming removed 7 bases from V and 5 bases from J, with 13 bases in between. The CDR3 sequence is CATRGLTGTGELFF. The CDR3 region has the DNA TGTGCCACCAGAGGACTAACAGGAACCGGGGAGCTGTTTTTT.

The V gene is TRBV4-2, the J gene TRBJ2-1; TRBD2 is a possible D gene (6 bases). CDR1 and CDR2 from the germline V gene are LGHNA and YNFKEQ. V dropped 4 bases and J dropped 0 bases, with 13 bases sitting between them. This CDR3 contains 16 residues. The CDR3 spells CASSRLRTTSYNEQFF. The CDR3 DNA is TGTGCCAGCAGCCGCCTGCGGACTACCTCCTACAATGAGCAGTTCTTC.

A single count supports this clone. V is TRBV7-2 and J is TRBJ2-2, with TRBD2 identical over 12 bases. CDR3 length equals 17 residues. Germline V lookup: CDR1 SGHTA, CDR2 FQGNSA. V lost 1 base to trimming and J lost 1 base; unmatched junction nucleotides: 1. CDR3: CASSLGTSGENTGELFF. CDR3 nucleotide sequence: TGTGCCAGCAGCTTAGGGACTAGCGGGGAGAACACCGGGGAGCTGTTTTTT.

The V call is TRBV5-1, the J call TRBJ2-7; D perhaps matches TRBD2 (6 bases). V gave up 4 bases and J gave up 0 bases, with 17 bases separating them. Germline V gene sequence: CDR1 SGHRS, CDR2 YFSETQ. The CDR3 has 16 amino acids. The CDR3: CASSEEPAGLSYEQYF. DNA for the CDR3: TGCGCCAGCAGCGAGGAACCTGCGGGGCTCTCCTACGAGCAGTACTTC.

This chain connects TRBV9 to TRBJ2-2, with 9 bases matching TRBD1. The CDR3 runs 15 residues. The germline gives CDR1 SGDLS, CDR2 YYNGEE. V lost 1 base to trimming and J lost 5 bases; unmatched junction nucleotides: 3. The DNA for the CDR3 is TGTGCCAGCAGCGTAAGGGGACAGGGTACCGGGGAGCTGTTTTTT. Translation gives CASSVRGQGTGELFF. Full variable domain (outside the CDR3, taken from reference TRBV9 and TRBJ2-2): DSGVTQTPKHLITATGQRVTLRCSPRSGDLSVYWYQQSLDQGLQFLIQYYNGEERAKGNILERFSAQQFPDLHSELNLSSLELGDSALYFCASSVRGQGTGELFFGEGSRLTVL.

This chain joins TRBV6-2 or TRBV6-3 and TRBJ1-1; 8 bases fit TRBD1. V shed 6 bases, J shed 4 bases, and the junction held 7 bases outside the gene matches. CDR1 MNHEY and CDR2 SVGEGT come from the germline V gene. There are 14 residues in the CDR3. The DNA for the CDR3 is TGTGCCAGCAGCCCCAGGGGGCAGAGCACTGAAGCTTTCTTT. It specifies CASSPRGQSTEAFF.

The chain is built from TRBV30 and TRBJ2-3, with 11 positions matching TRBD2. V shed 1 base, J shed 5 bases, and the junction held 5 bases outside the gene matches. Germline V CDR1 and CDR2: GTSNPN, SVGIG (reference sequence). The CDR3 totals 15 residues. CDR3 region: CAWSGLAGGRDTQYF. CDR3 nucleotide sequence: TGTGCCTGGAGTGGATTAGCGGGGGGGCGAGATACGCAGTATTTT.

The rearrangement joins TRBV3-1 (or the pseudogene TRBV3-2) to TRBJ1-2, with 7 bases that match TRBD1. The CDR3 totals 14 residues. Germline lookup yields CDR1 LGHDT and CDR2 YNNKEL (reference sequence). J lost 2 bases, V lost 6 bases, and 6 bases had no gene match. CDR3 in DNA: TGTGCCAGCAGATCCACAGGGGCGAACTATGGCTACACCTTC. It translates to CASRSTGANYGYTF.